Below, 32 T cell receptor beta chains from the same sample are listed, as sequenced in a study of T cell responses to AZD1222 COVID-19 vaccine. Method: immunoSEQ multiplex PCR; TCRdb's copy keeps in-frame clones and lacks some. Here the sample spans roughly 150,000 clones, roughly nine tenths being singletons. This sample comprised peripheral blood, obtained 28 days after the second AZD1222 dose. The receptors originated from an adult who received the AZD1222 COVID-19 vaccine.

The gene calls are TRBV2 and TRBJ1-4; possibly TRBD1 for D (5 bases). Germline CDR1 and CDR2: SNHLY and FYNNEI. CDR3 length equals 16 residues. V gave up 7 bases and J gave up 8 bases, with 23 bases separating them. The CDR3 coding sequence is TGTGCCAGCACTAACCCACCGGGACTCAGGACAGAAAAACTGTTTTTT. It codes for CASTNPPGLRTEKLFF. The full variable domain, its missing parts supplied by reference TRBV2 and TRBJ1-4, is EPEVTQTPSHQVTQMGQEVILRCVPISNHLYFYWYRQILGQKVEFLVSFYNNEISEKSEIFDDQFSVERPDGSNFTLKIRSTKLEDSAMYFCASTNPPGLRTEKLFFGSGTQLSVL.

The genes are TRBV4-3 and TRBJ1-6; no clear D gene. V lost 0 bases, J lost 7 bases, and 7 bases lay in between. CDR1 and CDR2 (germline): LGHNA, YSLEER. The CDR3 has 14 amino acids. CDR3 region: CASSQEGGNSPLHF. The CDR3 DNA follows: TGCGCCAGCAGCCAAGAAGGAGGGAATTCACCCCTCCACTTT.

This chain joins TRBV20-1 and TRBJ2-5; unclear D gene. The CDR3 covers 11 residues. CDR1 and CDR2 from the germline V gene are DFQATT and SNEGSKA (reference sequence). Between the trimmed V and J ends, which lost 5 bases and 2 bases, there was a span of 6 bases. The DNA of the CDR3 is TGCAGTGCTGAAAATCAAGAGACCCAGTACTTC. Translating it yields CSAENQETQYF.

V is TRBV7-2 and J is TRBJ2-2; a weak D match, TRBD1 (6 bases). Between the trimmed V and J ends, which lost 10 bases and 5 bases, there was a span of 11 bases. CDR3 length: 12 amino acids. Germline V gene sequence: CDR1 SGHTA, CDR2 FQGNSA. The CDR3: CATGQGTGELFF. CDR3 DNA: TGTGCCACGGGGCAGGGGACCGGGGAGCTGTTTTTT.

This clone was seen more than once but under ten times. In DNA form, the CDR3 reads TGCGCCAGCAGCTTGGGTCGGGGGCCGGAGACCCAGTACTTC. Its translation: CASSLGRGPETQYF. The chain has TRBV5-1 and TRBJ2-5; D is possibly TRBD1 or TRBD2 (6 bases each). Germline V gives CDR1 SGHRS, CDR2 YFSETQ. This CDR3 contains 14 residues. V gave up 0 bases and J gave up 5 bases, with 11 bases separating them.

The J gene is TRBJ2-1, the V gene TRBV15, with 7 positions matching TRBD2. The V and J ends lost 6 bases and 0 bases, in that order; junction bases with no gene match: 5. Germline CDR1 reads LNHNV; CDR2 reads YYDKDF (reference sequence). The CDR3 is made up of 15 amino acids. The CDR3 loop is CATRGGRSSYNEQFF. In nucleotides, the CDR3 is TGTGCCACCAGGGGGGGGAGGAGCTCCTACAATGAGCAGTTCTTC.

The chain combines TRBV3-1 (or the pseudogene TRBV3-2) with TRBJ2-2; 10 bases line up with TRBD2. J lost 4 bases, V lost 1 base, and 3 bases had no gene match. The CDR3 has 16 residues. Germline assignment: CDR1 LGHDT and CDR2 YNNKEL (reference sequence). CDR3 region: CASSQGLAGATGELFF. Written as DNA, the CDR3 is TGTGCCAGCAGCCAAGGACTAGCGGGTGCCACCGGGGAGCTGTTTTTT.

J is TRBJ2-3 and V is TRBV5-4; possible D gene TRBD1, 5 bases. Looked up from germline, CDR1 is SGHNT and CDR2 is YYREEE (reference sequence). This CDR3 spans 15 amino acids. Trimming left V 0 bases short and J 1 base short, with 9 bases between. This CDR3 reads CASSLGGLGTDTQYF. CDR3 DNA sequence: TGTGCCAGCAGCTTGGGGGGCCTCGGCACAGATACGCAGTATTTT.

This chain joins TRBV15 and TRBJ2-1, with a possible D match to TRBD2 (6 bases). Germline-derived CDR1 and CDR2 are LNHNV and YYDKDF (reference sequence). Between the trimmed V and J ends, which lost 0 bases and 2 bases, there was a span of 11 bases. This CDR3 comprises 16 residues. The CDR3 DNA follows: TGTGCCACCAGCAGAGATCGGGAGTGGACCTACAATGAGCAGTTCTTC. Protein sequence: CATSRDREWTYNEQFF.

The V and J genes are TRBV4-3 and TRBJ2-2; D not certain. V dropped 0 bases and J dropped 0 bases, with 14 bases sitting between them. CDR1 is LGHNA and CDR2 is YSLEER in the germline V gene. The CDR3 extends over 18 amino acids. The CDR3 loop reads CASSQDPWAATNTGELFF. CDR3 DNA sequence: TGCGCCAGCAGCCAAGATCCCTGGGCAGCCACGAACACCGGGGAGCTGTTTTTT.

This sequence joins TRBV11-3 and TRBJ2-3; no firm D call. Germline V lookup: CDR1 SGHNT, CDR2 YENEEA. V lost 6 bases, J lost 0 bases, and 10 bases lay in between. The length of the CDR3 is 14 residues. This CDR3 is CASSSTWSTDTQYF. Here the CDR3 DNA reads TGTGCCAGCAGTTCGACATGGAGCACAGATACGCAGTATTTT.

The CDR3 DNA reads TGTGCCAGCAAACGGGACAGGGGGCACACAGATACGCAGTATTTT. Its translation is CASKRDRGHTDTQYF. This chain links TRBV27 with TRBJ2-3; 12 positions agree with TRBD1. J gave up 2 bases and V 7 bases, and 4 bases lay outside the gene matches. The CDR3 length is 15 residues. Looked up from germline, CDR1 is MNHEY and CDR2 is SMNVEV (reference sequence).

This clone came up a few times. The chain uses TRBV6-1 and TRBJ2-3; 7 positions match TRBD1. The V segment lost 2 bases and the J segment 2 bases; nucleotides outside the gene matches: 10. The CDR3 spans 17 residues. The germline gives CDR1 MNHNS, CDR2 SASEGT. Written as DNA, the CDR3 is TGTGCCAGCAGTGAAACACCCGACAGGGCGGCCACAGATACGCAGTATTTT. Protein sequence: CASSETPDRAATDTQYF.

This clone was counted a single time. J is TRBJ2-3 and V is TRBV29-1, with TRBD2 as a possible D gene (7 bases). Trimming took off 7 bases at V and 3 bases at J, with 14 bases between the two ends. Looked up from germline, CDR1 is SQVTM and CDR2 is ANQGSEA. This CDR3 region has 13 residues. Written as DNA, the CDR3 is TGCAGCGGCCTGGGAGGGGGGACAGATACGCAGTATTTT. Translated: CSGLGGGTDTQYF.

The rearrangement links TRBV5-4 to TRBJ2-3, with no clear D. This CDR3 is 15 amino acids long. The germline V and J ends were trimmed by 4 bases and 0 bases, with 12 bases remaining between them. Per the germline V gene, CDR1 is SGHNT and CDR2 is YYREEE (reference sequence). In nucleotides, the CDR3 is TGTGCCAGCAGCCGCACTACCCCGAGCACAGATACGCAGTATTTT. Its translation is CASSRTTPSTDTQYF.

Only a few counts were recorded for this clone. V is TRBV28 and J is TRBJ1-2; weak D call: TRBD1 (5 bases). The CDR3 runs to 13 residues. Germline CDR1 reads MDHEN; CDR2 reads SYDVKM. Trimming cost V 5 bases and J 1 base, with 8 bases left between them. DNA of the CDR3: TGTGCCAGCAGTACGACAGATAACTATGGCTACACCTTC. Translation: CASSTTDNYGYTF.

The chain links TRBV6-1 to TRBJ1-3; D remains unclear. Germline lookup yields CDR1 MNHNS and CDR2 SASEGT. CDR3 length: 16 residues. V lost 0 bases, J lost 0 bases, and 9 bases lay in between. CDR3 protein: CASSEARRHSGNTIYF. The DNA of the CDR3 is TGTGCCAGCAGTGAAGCGCGACGGCACTCTGGAAACACCATATATTTT.

The chain is built from TRBV3-1 (or the pseudogene TRBV3-2) and TRBJ2-7; tentative D call: TRBD2 (6 bases). The CDR3 totals 14 residues. Germline CDR1 and CDR2: LGHDT and YNNKEL (reference sequence). Deletions cut 4 bases from V and 3 bases from J, with 13 bases between. CDR3 in amino acids: CASSRWDSDYEQYF. The CDR3 DNA sequence: TGTGCCAGCAGCCGATGGGACTCCGACTACGAGCAGTACTTC.

The rearrangement uses TRBV12-3 or TRBV12-4 and TRBJ1-2; TRBD1 matches 9 bases. This CDR3 comprises 13 residues. The junction had 5 bases not matched to a gene; V was cut back by 1 base and J by 11 bases. The CDR3 coding sequence is TGTGCCAGCAGTTTAGGGCGGGACAGGGTTTACACCTTC. This codes for CASSLGRDRVYTF.

V is TRBV18 and J is TRBJ1-2; D remains unclear. The CDR3 contains 13 residues. Trimming removed 5 bases at V and 0 bases at J, with 7 bases between. In germline, CDR1 is KGHSH, CDR2 LQKENI. CDR3 loop: CASSSQANYGYTF. CDR3 coding DNA: TGTGCCAGCTCATCCCAGGCTAACTATGGCTACACCTTC.

The chain uses TRBV5-1 and TRBJ2-1; TRBD1 matches at 9 bases. J was trimmed by 1 base and V by 3 bases; bases with no gene match: 5. The germline V gene has CDR1 SGHRS and CDR2 YFSETQ. CDR3 size: 16 residues. The CDR3 nucleotides are TGCGCCAGCAGCTATCGACAGGGGGGGTCCTACAATGAGCAGTTCTTC. Amino acid sequence: CASSYRQGGSYNEQFF.

The J gene is TRBJ1-3, the V gene TRBV5-4, with D hard to call. Germline assignment: CDR1 SGHNT and CDR2 YYREEE (reference sequence). Deletions cut 4 bases from V and 0 bases from J, with 14 bases between. CDR3 length: 16 amino acids. For the CDR3, the DNA is TGTGCCAGCAGCAAGATGGACGGTAGCTCTGGAAACACCATATATTTT. Encoded protein: CASSKMDGSSGNTIYF.

The J gene is TRBJ2-4, the V gene TRBV27, with 10 bases matching TRBD2. There are 16 residues in the CDR3. Trimming cost V 5 bases and J 4 bases; bases outside gene matches: 8. Germline CDR1 and CDR2: MNHEY and SMNVEV (reference sequence). The CDR3 loop reads CASSERPSGSKNIQYF. The CDR3 nucleotides are TGTGCCAGCAGTGAGCGACCTAGCGGGAGTAAAAACATTCAGTACTTC.

V gene TRBV18 combines with J gene TRBJ2-7; D could derive from TRBD1 or TRBD2 (5 bases each). V was shortened by 3 bases and J by 2 bases, with 14 bases between the two germline ends. The germline V gene has CDR1 KGHSH and CDR2 LQKENI. The CDR3 contains 15 residues. CDR3 DNA: TGTGCCAGCTCACCGGGGGAAGGGAGACCCTACGAGCAGTACTTC. This gives the protein CASSPGEGRPYEQYF. The whole variable domain, remainder taken from reference TRBV18 and TRBJ2-7, is NAGVMQNPRHLVRRRGQEARLRCSPMKGHSHVYWYRQLPEEGLKFMVYLQKENIIDESGMPKERFSAEFPKEGPSILRIQQVVRGDSAAYFCASSPGEGRPYEQYFGPGTRLTVT.

This clone was seen a few times. Different DNA sequences within this sample yield the same CDR3. This sequence joins TRBV3-1 (or the pseudogene TRBV3-2) and TRBJ1-2; D gene uncertain. CDR3 length: 13 amino acids. Between the trimmed V and J ends, which lost 1 base and 4 bases, there was a span of 7 bases. Germline values: CDR1 LGHDT, CDR2 YNNKEL (reference sequence). The CDR3 region is CASSQGGSYGYTF. CDR3 bases: TGTGCCAGCAGCCAAGGAGGAAGCTATGGCTACACCTTC.

V and J are TRBV10-3 and TRBJ2-3, with 7 nucleotides matching TRBD1. This CDR3 is 16 amino acids long. Germline V lookup: CDR1 ENHRY, CDR2 SYGVKD. Trimming cost V 1 base and J 2 bases; bases outside gene matches: 6. CDR3 nucleotide sequence: TGTGCCATCAGTGAGTTACGGCAGGGGGACACAGATACGCAGTATTTT. Translation: CAISELRQGDTDTQYF.

The CDR3 here is CASSFLGQVNYGYTF. CDR3 coding DNA: TGTGCCAGCAGTTTCCTCGGACAGGTGAACTATGGCTACACCTTC. The genes are TRBV27 and TRBJ1-2; 7 nucleotides agree with TRBD1. This CDR3 is 15 amino acids long. After removal of 3 bases from V and 2 bases from J, the junction contained 6 bases not matched to a gene. Germline V gives CDR1 MNHEY, CDR2 SMNVEV (reference sequence).

The rearrangement links TRBV11-2 to TRBJ1-2; D not certain. Germline-derived CDR1 and CDR2 are SGHAT and FQNNGV. The V gene lost 1 base and the J gene lost 4 bases, with 13 bases spanning the gap. The CDR3 has 15 amino acids. The CDR3 DNA reads TGTGCCAGCAGCTTAGGAATCGGCAGTGGCTATGGCTACACCTTC. Its translation is CASSLGIGSGYGYTF.

The chain carries TRBV5-4 and TRBJ2-1, with D uncertain. V was pared by 4 bases and J by 7 bases, with 9 bases between. This CDR3 spans 12 amino acids. In germline, CDR1 is SGHNT, CDR2 YYREEE (reference sequence). The CDR3 is CASSIPENEQFF. DNA of the CDR3: TGTGCCAGCAGCATCCCAGAGAATGAGCAGTTCTTC. Variable domain in full (rest from reference TRBV5-4 and TRBJ2-1): ETGVTQSPTHLIKTRGQQVTLRCSSQSGHNTVSWYQQALGQGPQFIFQYYREEENGRGNFPPRFSGLQFPNYSSELNVNALELDDSALYLCASSIPENEQFFGPGTRLTVL.

This clone was detected once. CDR3 nucleotide sequence: TGTGCCACCAGCAGAGTGGTGCAGGGCCCCTCTGGGGCCAACGTCCTGACTTTC. Translation gives CATSRVVQGPSGANVLTF. The V gene is TRBV15, the J gene TRBJ2-6; D might be TRBD1 (5 bases). The CDR3 is 18 amino acids. Deletions cut 1 base from V and 0 bases from J, with 13 bases between. Germline loops: CDR1 LNHNV, CDR2 YYDKDF (reference sequence).

This clone was recorded only once. The chain joins TRBV6-2 or TRBV6-3 to TRBJ1-5; D gene unclear. The germline V gene has CDR1 MNHEY and CDR2 SVGEGT. Deletions cut 5 bases from V and 7 bases from J, with 15 bases between. The length of the CDR3 is 14 residues. CDR3: CASSRTDLRQPQHF. CDR3 DNA: TGTGCCAGCAGTCGGACCGACTTGAGGCAGCCCCAGCATTTT.

This chain joins TRBV27 and TRBJ1-6; D is uncertain. V was pared by 2 bases and J by 2 bases, with 7 bases between. The CDR3 length is 15 residues. CDR1 is MNHEY and CDR2 is SMNVEV in the germline V gene (reference sequence). Here the CDR3 DNA reads TGTGCCAGCAGTTTACTTAGCCCCTATAATTCACCCCTCCACTTT. Translation gives CASSLLSPYNSPLHF.